The subject of this entry is one TCR beta chain. Its specificity is not known. The data derive from a study of beta chain features in type 1 diabetes. Findings and caveats of the study: Among all four CD4+ subsets, Type 1 diabetes patients had TCRB CDR3s that were moderately but significantly shorter. Naive, central memory and Treg TCRB repertoires seemed to resemble each other more closely in patients than they did in healthy donors. A possible short-template PCR bias applies equally to patients and controls.

The CDR3 is made up of 18 amino acids. V lost 2 bases and J 6 bases, leaving 24 bases between the germline ends. Germline CDR1 reads SGHNT; CDR2 reads YYREEE (reference sequence). The study reverse transcribed the entire isolated RNA, so it sequenced expressed TCRB transcripts. Using immunoSEQ multiplex PCR, the repertoire was profiled, and TCRdb retains in-frame clones only, with some absent. Of 150,000 to 200,000 clones detected, 6.5% to 8.5% appear once; the ten largest clones hold more than 0.45%. The source of this sequence is a woman aged 18-35 years with type 1 diabetes. The chain has TRBV5-4 and TRBJ2-1; tentatively, D is TRBD2 (5 bases). The sequenced sample was central memory CD4+ T cells from blood. CDR3 nucleotides: TGTGCCAGCAGCTTATCCATGGGCCGAGCGGCGGGTAGCAATGAGCAGTTCTTC. As protein: CASSLSMGRAAGSNEQFF.